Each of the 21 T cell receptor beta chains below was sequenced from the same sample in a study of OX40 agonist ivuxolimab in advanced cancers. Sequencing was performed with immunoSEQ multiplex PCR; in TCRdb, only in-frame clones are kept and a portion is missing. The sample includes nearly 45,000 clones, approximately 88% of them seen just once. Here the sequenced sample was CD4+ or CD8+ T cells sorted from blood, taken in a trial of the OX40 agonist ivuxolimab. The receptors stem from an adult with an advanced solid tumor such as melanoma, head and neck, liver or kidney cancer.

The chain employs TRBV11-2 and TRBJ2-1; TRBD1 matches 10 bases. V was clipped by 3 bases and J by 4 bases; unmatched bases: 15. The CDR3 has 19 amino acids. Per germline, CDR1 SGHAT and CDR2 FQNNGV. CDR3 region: CASSFRDRGPIASYNEQFF. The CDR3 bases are TGTGCCAGCAGCTTCCGGGACAGGGGTCCGATAGCGTCTTACAATGAGCAGTTCTTC.

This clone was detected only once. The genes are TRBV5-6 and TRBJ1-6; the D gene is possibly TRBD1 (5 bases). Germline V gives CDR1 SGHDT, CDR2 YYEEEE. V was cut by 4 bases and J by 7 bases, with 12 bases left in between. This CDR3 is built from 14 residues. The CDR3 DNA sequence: TGTGCCAGCAGCCCTGGACACGCCAATTCACCCCTCCACTTT. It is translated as CASSPGHANSPLHF.

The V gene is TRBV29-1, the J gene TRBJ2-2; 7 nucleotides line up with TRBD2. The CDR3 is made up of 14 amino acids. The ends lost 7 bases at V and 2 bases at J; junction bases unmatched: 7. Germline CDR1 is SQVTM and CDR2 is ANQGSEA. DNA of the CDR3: TGCAGCGGGGCTAGCGGAGGTAACACCGGGGAGCTGTTTTTT. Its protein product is CSGASGGNTGELFF.

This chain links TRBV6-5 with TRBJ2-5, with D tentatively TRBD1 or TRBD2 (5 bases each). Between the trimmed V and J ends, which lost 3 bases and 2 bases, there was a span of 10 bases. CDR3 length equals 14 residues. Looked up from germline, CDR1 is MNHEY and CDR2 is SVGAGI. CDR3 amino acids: CASSYWDGQETQYF. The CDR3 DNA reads TGTGCCAGCAGTTATTGGGACGGACAAGAGACCCAGTACTTC.

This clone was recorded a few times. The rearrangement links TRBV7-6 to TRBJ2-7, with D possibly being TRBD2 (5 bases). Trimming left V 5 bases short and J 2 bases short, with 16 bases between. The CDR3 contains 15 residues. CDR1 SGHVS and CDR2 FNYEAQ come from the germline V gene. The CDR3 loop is CASSRDPWEPYEQYF. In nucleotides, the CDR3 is TGTGCCAGCAGCCGCGACCCGTGGGAGCCCTACGAGCAGTACTTC.

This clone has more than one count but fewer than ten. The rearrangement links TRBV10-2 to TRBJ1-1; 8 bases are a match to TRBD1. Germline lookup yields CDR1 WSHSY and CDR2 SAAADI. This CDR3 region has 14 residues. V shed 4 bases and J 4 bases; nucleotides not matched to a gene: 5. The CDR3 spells CASSARGRGTEAFF. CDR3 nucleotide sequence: TGCGCCAGCAGTGCCAGGGGGCGCGGCACTGAAGCTTTCTTT.

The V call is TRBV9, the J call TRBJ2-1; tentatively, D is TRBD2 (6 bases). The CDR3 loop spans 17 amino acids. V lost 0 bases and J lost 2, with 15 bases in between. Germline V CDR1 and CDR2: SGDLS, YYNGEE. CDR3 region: CASSVGGTLSTYNEQFF. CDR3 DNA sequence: TGTGCCAGCAGCGTAGGCGGGACGCTATCAACCTACAATGAGCAGTTCTTC.

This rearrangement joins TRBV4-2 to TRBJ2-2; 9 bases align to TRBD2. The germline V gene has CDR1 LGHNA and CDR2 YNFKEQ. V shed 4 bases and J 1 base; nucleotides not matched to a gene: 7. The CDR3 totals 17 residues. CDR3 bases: TGTGCCAGCAGCCGTGAACTAGCGGGCCTGAACACCGGGGAGCTGTTTTTT. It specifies CASSRELAGLNTGELFF.

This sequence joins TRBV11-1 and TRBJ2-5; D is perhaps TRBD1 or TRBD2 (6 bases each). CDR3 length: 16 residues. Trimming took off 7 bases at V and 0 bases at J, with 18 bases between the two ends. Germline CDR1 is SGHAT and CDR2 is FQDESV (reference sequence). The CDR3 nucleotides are TGTGCCAGCACCCCGCTGGGGGGCGAGTACCAAGAGACCCAGTACTTC. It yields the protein CASTPLGGEYQETQYF.

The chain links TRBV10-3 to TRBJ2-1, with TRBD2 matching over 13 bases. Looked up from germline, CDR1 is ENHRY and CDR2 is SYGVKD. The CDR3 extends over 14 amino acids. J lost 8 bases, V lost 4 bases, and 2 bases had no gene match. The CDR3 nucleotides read TGTGCCATCAGTGGACTAGCGGGAGGCGATGAGCAGTTCTTC. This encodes CAISGLAGGDEQFF.

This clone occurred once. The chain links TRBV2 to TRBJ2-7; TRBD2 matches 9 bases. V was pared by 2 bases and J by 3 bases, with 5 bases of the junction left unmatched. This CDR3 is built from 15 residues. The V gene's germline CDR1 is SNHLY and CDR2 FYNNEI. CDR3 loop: CASSERLAVYYEQYF. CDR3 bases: TGTGCCAGCAGTGAAAGACTAGCGGTTTACTACGAGCAGTACTTC.

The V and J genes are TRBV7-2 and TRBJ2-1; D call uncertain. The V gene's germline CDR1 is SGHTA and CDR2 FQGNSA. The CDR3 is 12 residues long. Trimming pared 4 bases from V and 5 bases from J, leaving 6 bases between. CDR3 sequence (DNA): TGTGCCAGCAGCTATTGGGACAATGAGCAGTTCTTC. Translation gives CASSYWDNEQFF.

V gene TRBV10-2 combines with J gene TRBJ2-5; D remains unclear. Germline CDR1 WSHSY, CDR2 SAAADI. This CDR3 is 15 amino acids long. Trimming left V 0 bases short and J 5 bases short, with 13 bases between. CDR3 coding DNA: TGCGCCAGCAGTGAGTCGCCCTTTCCCCGGGAGACCCAGTACTTC. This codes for CASSESPFPRETQYF.

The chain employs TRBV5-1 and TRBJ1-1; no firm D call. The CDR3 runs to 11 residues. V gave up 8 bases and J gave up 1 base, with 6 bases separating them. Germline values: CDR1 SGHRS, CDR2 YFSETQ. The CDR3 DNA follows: TGCGCCAGTCAGGAGAACACTGAAGCTTTCTTT. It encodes CASQENTEAFF.

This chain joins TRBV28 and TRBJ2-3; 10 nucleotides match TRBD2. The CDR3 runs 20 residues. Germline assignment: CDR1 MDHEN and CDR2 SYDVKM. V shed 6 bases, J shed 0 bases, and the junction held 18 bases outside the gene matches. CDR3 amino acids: CASSFYHAASGGSSTDTQYF. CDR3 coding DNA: TGTGCCAGCAGCTTCTACCACGCGGCTAGCGGGGGATCGAGCACAGATACGCAGTATTTT.

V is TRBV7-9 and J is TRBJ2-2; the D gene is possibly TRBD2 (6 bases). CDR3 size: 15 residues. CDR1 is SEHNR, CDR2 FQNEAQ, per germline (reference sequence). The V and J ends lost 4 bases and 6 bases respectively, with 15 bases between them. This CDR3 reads CASSSRDSRAGELFF. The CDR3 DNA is TGTGCCAGCAGCTCCAGGGACTCGAGGGCCGGGGAGCTGTTTTTT.

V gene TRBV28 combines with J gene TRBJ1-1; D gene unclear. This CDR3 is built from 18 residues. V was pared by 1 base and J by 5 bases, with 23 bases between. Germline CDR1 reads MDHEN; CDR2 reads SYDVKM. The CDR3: CASSLFQSREGGGTEAFF. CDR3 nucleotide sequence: TGTGCCAGCAGTTTATTTCAGTCGCGGGAGGGTGGTGGGACTGAAGCTTTCTTT.

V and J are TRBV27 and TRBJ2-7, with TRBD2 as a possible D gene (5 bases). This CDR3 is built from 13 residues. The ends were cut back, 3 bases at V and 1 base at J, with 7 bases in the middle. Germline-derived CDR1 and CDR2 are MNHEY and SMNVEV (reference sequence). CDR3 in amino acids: CASSFGESYEQYF. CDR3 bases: TGTGCCAGCAGTTTTGGGGAGTCCTACGAGCAGTACTTC.

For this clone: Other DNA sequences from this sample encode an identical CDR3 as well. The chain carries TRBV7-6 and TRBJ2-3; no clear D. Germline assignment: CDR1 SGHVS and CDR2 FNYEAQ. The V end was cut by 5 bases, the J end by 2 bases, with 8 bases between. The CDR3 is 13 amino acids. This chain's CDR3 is CASSRDHTDTQYF. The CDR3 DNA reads TGTGCCAGCAGCCGAGACCACACAGATACGCAGTATTTT.

The CDR3 loop is CASSQVGATDTQYF. The CDR3 DNA reads TGCGCCAGCAGCCAAGTCGGGGCCACAGATACGCAGTATTTT. V gene TRBV4-1 combines with J gene TRBJ2-3; D might be TRBD1 or TRBD2, each matching 5 bases. Germline V gene data show CDR1 as MGHRA and CDR2 as YSYEKL. The CDR3 runs 14 residues. The V end lost 1 base, the J end lost 2 bases, and 7 bases lay between the germline ends.

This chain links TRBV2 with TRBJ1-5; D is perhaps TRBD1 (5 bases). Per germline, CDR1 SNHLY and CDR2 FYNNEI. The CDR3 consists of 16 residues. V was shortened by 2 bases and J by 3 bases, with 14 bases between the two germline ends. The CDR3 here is CASSERRSGNNQPQHF. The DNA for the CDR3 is TGTGCCAGCAGTGAACGTCGCTCAGGGAACAATCAGCCCCAGCATTTT.